This TCR beta chain was obtained from a study of shared T cell receptors in the human thymus. V was pared by 3 bases and J by 0 bases, with 6 bases between. The CDR3 is made up of 14 amino acids. Germline loops: CDR1 LNHDA, CDR2 SQIVND (reference sequence). Measured with immunoSEQ multiplex PCR; TCRdb has only the in-frame clones, and not every one. The sample consists of 650,000 to 950,000 clones, 75% to 90% of them appearing once. The same data also contributed to another study, on human thymus T cells. That work adds: Surgeons resected thymus tissue during corrective heart surgery. Thymic and blood repertoires appeared to carry a bias in their V and J gene usage. Related research has reported that thymic repertoires overlap highly among unrelated individuals.

This clonotype originated in a girl under three years old with a congenital heart defect. The chain carries TRBV19 and TRBJ1-3; D perhaps matches TRBD1 (5 bases). Sequenced material: thymocytes. The CDR3: CASSMTASGNTIYF. The CDR3, as DNA: TGTGCCAGTAGTATGACAGCCTCTGGAAACACCATATATTTT. Variable domain in full (rest from reference TRBV19 and TRBJ1-3): DGGITQSPKYLFRKEGQNVTLSCEQNLNHDAMYWYRQDPGQGLRLIYYSQIVNDFQKGDIAEGYSVSREKKESFPLTVTSAQKNPTAFYLCASSMTASGNTIYFGEGSWLTVV.